Following are 11 T cell receptor beta chains from one sample sequenced in a study of OX40 agonist ivuxolimab in advanced cancers. Libraries were prepared by immunoSEQ multiplex PCR; TCRdb keeps only in-frame clonotypes and omits some of them. The sample consists of some 150,000 clones, 75% to 95% of them appearing once. This material consisted of CD4+ or CD8+ T cells sorted from blood, taken in a trial of the OX40 agonist ivuxolimab. These receptors were taken from an adult with an advanced solid tumor such as melanoma, head and neck, liver or kidney cancer.

This chain uses TRBV19 with TRBJ1-2, with D possibly matching TRBD1 (6 bases). The CDR3 length is 14 residues. In germline, CDR1 is LNHDA, CDR2 SQIVND (reference sequence). V lost 6 bases and J lost 4, with 15 bases in between. CDR3 amino acids: CASRGIGGLYGYTF. CDR3 nucleotides: TGTGCCAGTAGGGGGATAGGGGGACTCTATGGCTACACCTTC. Together with reference TRBV19 and TRBJ1-2, the CDR3 gives the full variable domain: DGGITQSPKYLFRKEGQNVTLSCEQNLNHDAMYWYRQDPGQGLRLIYYSQIVNDFQKGDIAEGYSVSREKKESFPLTVTSAQKNPTAFYLCASRGIGGLYGYTFGSGTRLTVV.

V usage is TRBV10-3 and J usage is TRBJ1-3; D remains ambiguous. The V end was cut by 6 bases, the J end by 1 base, with 16 bases between. This CDR3 region has 16 residues. Germline CDR1 and CDR2: ENHRY and SYGVKD. The CDR3 reads CAISIPYAASGNTIYF. For the CDR3, the DNA is TGTGCCATCAGCATCCCCTACGCGGCTTCTGGAAACACCATATATTTT.

J is TRBJ1-1 and V is TRBV5-6, with TRBD1 matching 7 bases. Germline CDR1 SGHDT, CDR2 YYEEEE. The CDR3 is 14 residues long. Trimming took 4 bases from V and 7 from J; bases not matched to a gene: 10. The CDR3 bases are TGTGCCAGCAGCGCACGGACAGGAGCGGATGAAGCTTTCTTT. It specifies CASSARTGADEAFF.

The V gene is TRBV14, the J gene TRBJ1-1; D might be TRBD1 (6 bases). The CDR3 is 16 amino acids. The V gene lost 1 base and the J gene lost 5 bases, with 17 bases spanning the gap. Per germline, CDR1 SGHDN and CDR2 FVKESK. The CDR3 reads CASSQVFSVGTTEAFF. For the CDR3, the DNA is TGTGCCAGCAGCCAAGTATTTAGTGTCGGGACAACTGAAGCTTTCTTT.

This chain joins TRBV5-6 and TRBJ2-1, with a possible D match to TRBD2 (6 bases). Deletions cut 3 bases from V and 2 bases from J, with 9 bases between. In germline, CDR1 is SGHDT, CDR2 YYEEEE. The CDR3 is 14 residues long. The CDR3 nucleotides are TGTGCCAGCAGCTGGGGGACTGCCTACAATGAGCAGTTCTTC. Translation gives CASSWGTAYNEQFF. Complete variable domain (other parts from reference TRBV5-6 and TRBJ2-1): DAGVTQSPTHLIKTRGQQVTLRCSPKSGHDTVSWYQQALGQGPQFIFQYYEEEERQRGNFPDRFSGHQFPNYSSELNVNALLLGDSALYLCASSWGTAYNEQFFGPGTRLTVL.

V usage is TRBV7-2 and J usage is TRBJ1-1; a possible D gene is TRBD1 (5 bases). Germline-derived CDR1 and CDR2 are SGHTA and FQGNSA. The CDR3 runs 14 residues. Trimming left V 5 bases short and J 3 bases short, with 13 bases between. CDR3 region: CASSQDGTHTEAFF. In DNA, the CDR3 is TGTGCCAGCAGCCAAGACGGGACGCACACTGAAGCTTTCTTT.

The chain recombines TRBV30 with TRBJ2-7; possible D gene TRBD2, 7 bases. CDR1 is GTSNPN, CDR2 SVGIG, per germline (reference sequence). The CDR3 sequence is 13 residues long. Trimming left V 4 bases short and J 6 bases short, with 16 bases between. Written as DNA, the CDR3 is TGTGCCTGGATGGCGACGGGGGGCGCCGAGCAGTACTTC. The encoded protein is CAWMATGGAEQYF. Full variable domain (missing parts from reference TRBV30 and TRBJ2-7): SQTIHQWPATLVQPVGSPLSLECTVEGTSNPNLYWYRQAAGRGLQLLFYSVGIGQISSEVPQNLSASRPQDRQFILSSKKLLLSDSGFYLCAWMATGGAEQYFGPGTRLTVT.

This chain links TRBV9 with TRBJ1-3, with D possibly being TRBD1 (6 bases). V was clipped by 8 bases and J by 2 bases, with 23 bases between them. CDR3 length: 17 residues. The germline V gene encodes CDR1 SGDLS and CDR2 YYNGEE. The CDR3 protein is CASSRPQGGFAGNTIYF. CDR3 coding DNA: TGTGCCAGTTCCCGGCCCCAAGGGGGGTTCGCTGGAAACACCATATATTTT.

This chain connects TRBV6-5 to TRBJ1-1, with D possibly matching TRBD1 (5 bases). Trimming took 6 bases from V and 0 from J, leaving 5 bases between them. Germline CDR1 MNHEY, CDR2 SVGAGI. This CDR3 comprises 12 residues. The CDR3: CASRGVNTEAFF. CDR3 DNA sequence: TGTGCCAGCAGAGGGGTGAACACTGAAGCTTTCTTT.

The chain is built from TRBV15 and TRBJ1-1; the match to TRBD1 covers 8 bases. The CDR3 is 12 amino acids. V shed 9 bases and J 5 bases; nucleotides not matched to a gene: 5. CDR1 is LNHNV and CDR2 is YYDKDF in the germline V gene (reference sequence). CDR3 sequence reads: CATSTGVTEAFF. The CDR3 DNA sequence: TGTGCCACGTCGACAGGGGTAACTGAAGCTTTCTTT.

The chain has TRBV2 and TRBJ2-5, with TRBD2 identical over 9 bases. The germline V gene encodes CDR1 SNHLY and CDR2 FYNNEI. The CDR3 is made up of 15 amino acids. After removal of 4 bases from V and 5 bases from J, the junction contained 8 bases not matched to a gene. CDR3 sequence reads: CASSGGSGSRETQYF. The CDR3 DNA reads as TGTGCCAGCAGTGGCGGTAGCGGGAGTCGGGAGACCCAGTACTTC.